This TCR beta chain was sequenced in a study of blood T cell repertoires in COVID-19. The method was immunoSEQ multiplex PCR; TCRdb's version includes in-frame clones alone and lacks a portion of them. This repertoire shows around 18,000 clones, roughly nine tenths found once; its top ten account for about an eighth. CDR1 SEHNR and CDR2 FQNEAQ come from the germline V gene (reference sequence). The V end lost 8 bases, the J end lost 3 bases, and 16 bases lay between the germline ends. The CDR3 covers 15 residues. The chain links TRBV7-9 to TRBJ2-2, with no clear D. Sequencing input: peripheral blood. This receptor was identified in a man in his sixties with active COVID-19. The CDR3 DNA is TGTGCCAGCCACCCTACAGTACCCTACACCGGGGAGCTGTTTTTT. It codes for CASHPTVPYTGELFF.